Below, 10 T cell receptor beta chains from the same sample are listed, as sequenced in a study of control samples from healthy donors and cancer patients (dated by TCRdb to the early 2020s). The library was produced with the immunoSEQ multiplex PCR assay. TCRdb re-hosts the immuneACCESS table, in-frame sequences only. Its copies lack some clones; in the studies checked, an unresolved V gene accounts for under half of them, and the cause for the rest is not known. For this sample the table gives 150,000 to 200,000 clones, of which about 92% were detected only once. About 1.4% of the sample belongs to the ten largest clones. The sequencing sample was made of blood. The receptors were sampled from a man aged 30 to 45 in good health.

The CDR3 loop is CASSQPARGGPYEQYF. Here the CDR3 DNA reads TGCGCCAGCAGCCAACCCGCGCGCGGGGGGCCCTACGAGCAGTACTTC. The chain couples TRBV4-3 to TRBJ2-7, with TRBD2 matching over 8 bases. The CDR3 totals 16 residues. Trimming cost V 2 bases and J 2 bases; bases outside gene matches: 8. From germline, CDR1 is LGHNA and CDR2 YSLEER.

This clone was detected only once. This sequence joins TRBV2 and TRBJ1-5, with 8 bases matching TRBD1. The CDR3 spans 13 residues. Per the germline V gene, CDR1 is SNHLY and CDR2 is FYNNEI. The CDR3 region is CGAGQAYNQPQHF. In nucleotides, the CDR3 is TGTGGCGCGGGACAGGCCTACAATCAGCCCCAGCATTTT.

The gene calls are TRBV19 and TRBJ2-1; 8 bases are a match to TRBD2. This CDR3 contains 17 residues. V lost 3 bases to trimming and J lost 0 bases; unmatched junction nucleotides: 7. Germline V gives CDR1 LNHDA, CDR2 SQIVND (reference sequence). The CDR3 coding sequence is TGTGCCAGTAGTATCCGGGGGGGCCTTAGCTCCTACAATGAGCAGTTCTTC. Encoded protein: CASSIRGGLSSYNEQFF.

The J gene is TRBJ2-2, the V gene TRBV14; 8 bases are a match to TRBD1. Looked up from germline, CDR1 is SGHDN and CDR2 is FVKESK. CDR3 length: 15 residues. The ends lost 3 bases at V and 4 bases at J; junction bases unmatched: 4. CDR3 sequence (DNA): TGTGCCAGCAGCCAGGCCACAGGGGGCACCGGGGAGCTGTTTTTT. Its translation: CASSQATGGTGELFF. Based on the CDR3 plus reference TRBV14 and TRBJ2-2, the full variable domain is EAGVTQFPSHSVIEKGQTVTLRCDPISGHDNLYWYRRVMGKEIKFLLHFVKESKQDESGMPNNRFLAERTGGTYSTLKVQPAELEDSGVYFCASSQATGGTGELFFGEGSRLTVL.

The chain links TRBV11-2 to TRBJ2-7; maybe TRBD2 (6 bases). Germline CDR1 and CDR2: SGHAT and FQNNGV. The V end lost 5 bases, the J end lost 5 bases, and 13 bases lay between the germline ends. CDR3 length: 13 residues. This CDR3 is CASSPGLPDEQYF. The CDR3 DNA is TGTGCCAGCAGCCCGGGACTCCCTGACGAGCAGTACTTC.

The sample holds a few counts of this clone. The chain combines TRBV29-1 with TRBJ1-1; unclear D gene. The CDR3 loop spans 11 amino acids. Trimming removed 1 base from V and 2 bases from J, with 2 bases in between. CDR1 SQVTM and CDR2 ANQGSEA come from the germline V gene. This CDR3 is CSVEANTEAFF. The CDR3 DNA reads TGCAGCGTTGAAGCTAACACTGAAGCTTTCTTT.

The gene calls are TRBV18 and TRBJ1-6, with D possibly being TRBD1 (6 bases). The CDR3 covers 16 residues. V was trimmed by 1 base and J by 4 bases, leaving 11 bases between them. Germline values: CDR1 KGHSH, CDR2 LQKENI. This CDR3 is CASSPLPGAYNSPLHF. CDR3 nucleotides: TGTGCCAGCTCACCACTTCCAGGGGCTTATAATTCACCCCTCCACTTT.

The rearrangement links TRBV29-1 to TRBJ2-7, with 7 nucleotides matching TRBD1. This CDR3 region has 13 residues. Germline assignment: CDR1 SQVTM and CDR2 ANQGSEA. The V segment lost 4 bases and the J segment 3 bases; nucleotides outside the gene matches: 6. For the CDR3, the DNA is TGCAGCGTTGCACAGGGGTTAATCTACGAGCAGTACTTC. It translates to CSVAQGLIYEQYF.

This clone was seen just once. This chain uses TRBV28 with TRBJ1-2; TRBD1 might be the D (5 bases). Germline loops: CDR1 MDHEN, CDR2 SYDVKM. Trimming left V 3 bases short and J 7 bases short, with 9 bases between. The CDR3 totals 12 residues. CDR3 DNA: TGTGCCAGCAGTTTGTTTGGGGCTGGCTACACCTTC. This gives the protein CASSLFGAGYTF.

The chain recombines TRBV5-4 with TRBJ2-1; 11 nucleotides match TRBD2. CDR3 length: 15 residues. With V trimmed by 0 bases and J by 5 bases, 1 base remained unmatched. Germline V gene lookup returns CDR1 SGHNT and CDR2 YYREEE (reference sequence). The CDR3 spells CASSLGLAGNNEQFF. CDR3 bases: TGTGCCAGCAGCTTGGGACTAGCGGGGAACAATGAGCAGTTCTTC.